This T cell receptor beta chain is from a study of CD8+ T cells in alopecia areata. Sorting from PBMCs produced CD4+ and CD8+ T cells. The germline V gene has CDR1 GTSNPN and CDR2 SVGIG (reference sequence). This CDR3 has 14 amino acids. Deletions cut 3 bases from V and 1 base from J, with 9 bases between. After isolation, RNA underwent reverse transcription to generate cDNA as the sequencing template. Profiling relied on immunoSEQ multiplex PCR, and the TCRdb table lists in-frame clones only, not all of them. The sample contains about 200,000 clones, 50% to 65% of which appear only once. The TCR was taken from a human donor with alopecia areata. The specimen comprised CD4+ T cells sorted from blood, sampled at week 0. The gene calls are TRBV30 and TRBJ2-2; D unresolved. CDR3 sequence: CAWSRTGNTGELFF. In nucleotides, the CDR3 is TGTGCCTGGAGCCGGACCGGGAACACCGGGGAGCTGTTTTTT.